This T cell receptor beta chain was profiled in a study of cytomegalovirus exposure and HLA in healthy donors. It was with 60 Vbeta and 13 Jbeta primers that the PCR ran. The assay was immunoSEQ multiplex PCR, and TCRdb's table has in-frame clones only and misses some. Among about 110,000 clones listed, approximately 69% were seen once. The CDR3 has 14 amino acids. The V end was cut by 2 bases, the J end by 5 bases, with 10 bases between. Germline assignment: CDR1 MNHNS and CDR2 SASEGT. This clonotype was sampled from a man aged 25-45 years in good health and CMV-seronegative. Sequenced: PBMCs. The chain uses TRBV6-1 and TRBJ2-1; no clear D. The CDR3 region has the DNA TGTGCCAGCAGTGAACTCTGGCAGAACAATGAGCAGTTCTTC. Encoded protein: CASSELWQNNEQFF.